Listed below are T cell receptor beta chains from one sample, sequenced in a study of control samples from healthy donors and cancer patients. Here immunoSEQ multiplex PCR was the method, and the copy in TCRdb shows in-frame clones only, minus some. The sample includes about 110,000 clones, around 80% of them seen just once. The sequenced sample consisted of blood. These receptors all come from a man aged 18 to 35 in good health. The CDR3 runs from the conserved cysteine through the conserved F or W. A D gene is named only where the DNA matches it firmly. Size values are once, few and many counts, or a class for expanded clones, and some rows have none.

v_call	clone_size	d_call	j_call	cdr3_aa	cdr3_nt
TRBV5-1	-	TRBD2	TRBJ2-3	CASSGRTSGGAKDTQYF	TGCGCCAGCAGCGGTCGGACTAGCGGGGGGGCCAAAGATACGCAGTATTTT
TRBV4-3	once	-	TRBJ1-5	CASSQDRGNQPQHF	TGCGCCAGCAGCCAAGATAGGGGGAATCAGCCCCAGCATTTT
TRBV29-1	few	-	TRBJ1-1	CSVAMGNTEAFF	TGCAGCGTCGCCATGGGGAACACTGAAGCTTTCTTT
TRBV5-4	-	-	TRBJ1-1	CASSSPYGNTEAFF	TGTGCCAGCAGCTCTCCCTATGGGAACACTGAAGCTTTCTTT
TRBV30	-	TRBD1	TRBJ1-2	CAWAGTGAPYYGYTF	TGTGCCTGGGCGGGGACAGGGGCACCTTATTATGGCTACACCTTC
TRBV6-5	few	-	TRBJ1-6	CASSTGQHNSPLHF	TGTGCCAGCAGTACCGGACAGCATAATTCACCCCTCCACTTT
TRBV4-1	-	TRBD2	TRBJ2-7	CASGEIAGGPYEQYF	TGCGCCAGCGGAGAGATAGCGGGGGGCCCCTACGAGCAGTACTTC
TRBV10-3	-	TRBD2	TRBJ2-2	CAIRRVAGTNTGELFF	TGTGCCATCAGACGAGTAGCGGGGACGAACACCGGGGAGCTGTTTTTT
TRBV27	-	-	TRBJ1-2	CASSPEGYSFTNYGYTF	TGTGCCAGCAGCCCGGAGGGGTACTCTTTTACTAACTATGGCTACACCTTC
TRBV6-6	-	-	TRBJ2-7	CASSSLREQYF	TGTGCCAGCAGTTCCCTTCGGGAGCAGTACTTC
TRBV28	-	-	TRBJ2-7	CASSSSSYEQYF	TGTGCCAGCAGTTCCAGTTCCTACGAGCAGTACTTC
TRBV7-2	-	TRBD2	TRBJ2-3	CASSPPPTSGGAADTQYF	TGTGCCAGCAGCCCTCCGCCAACTAGCGGGGGGGCAGCAGATACGCAGTATTTT
TRBV6-1	-	-	TRBJ1-2	CASSEGYGGLNYGYTF	TGTGCCAGCAGTGAGGGCTATGGGGGGCTTAACTATGGCTACACCTTC
TRBV27	-	-	TRBJ2-5	CASSSRGRETQYF	TGTGCCAGCAGTTCTAGAGGCCGGGAGACCCAGTACTTC
TRBV19	-	-	TRBJ1-1	CANWTYPNTEAFF	TGTGCCAATTGGACTTACCCGAACACTGAAGCTTTCTTT
TRBV11-3	-	TRBD1	TRBJ2-5	CASSLRTGAQETQYF	TGTGCCAGCAGCTTACGCACAGGGGCACAAGAGACCCAGTACTTC
TRBV6-7	few	-	TRBJ1-6	CASPDADLYNSPLHF	TGTGCCAGCCCGGACGCGGACCTCTATAATTCACCCCTCCACTTT
TRBV11-2	-	-	TRBJ2-1	CASLGGGWGNEQFF	TGTGCCAGCTTGGGAGGGGGATGGGGCAATGAGCAGTTCTTC
TRBV2	few	-	TRBJ1-4	CASSEGTRNNEKLFF	TGTGCCAGCAGTGAAGGGACAAGGAATAATGAAAAACTGTTTTTT
TRBV25-1	few	-	TRBJ1-5	CASSEFSLTQPQHF	TGTGCCAGCAGTGAATTTAGCCTCACTCAGCCCCAGCATTTT
TRBV27	-	TRBD1	TRBJ2-5	CASTNLKGAAQETQYF	TGTGCCAGCACAAATTTAAAGGGGGCTGCCCAAGAGACCCAGTACTTC
TRBV2	-	TRBD1	TRBJ1-5	CAGGGGGNQPQHF	TGTGCCGGAGGGGGCGGTGGCAATCAGCCCCAGCATTTT
TRBV11-2	-	-	TRBJ2-2	CASSSFRGTGELFF	TGTGCCAGCAGCTCGTTTCGGGGCACCGGGGAGCTGTTTTTT
TRBV27	once	-	TRBJ2-4	CASSLSRAPRAKNIQYF	TGTGCCAGCAGTTTATCGCGGGCCCCGAGGGCCAAAAACATTCAGTACTTC
TRBV2	-	TRBD2	TRBJ2-3	CASSEPSGSFTDTQYF	TGTGCCAGCAGTGAACCAAGCGGGAGCTTCACAGATACGCAGTATTTT
TRBV25-1	-	TRBD1	TRBJ1-1	CASSETGGDTEAFF	TGTGCCAGCAGTGAGACAGGGGGGGACACTGAAGCTTTCTTT
TRBV10-3	-	-	TRBJ2-2	CAISEAAVNTGELFF	TGTGCCATCAGTGAGGCGGCAGTGAACACCGGGGAGCTGTTTTTT
TRBV20-1	-	-	TRBJ2-3	CSAKGSTQYF	TGCAGTGCTAAGGGAAGCACGCAGTATTTT
TRBV9	-	TRBD1	TRBJ1-5	CASSAGGQGTQPQHF	TGTGCCAGCAGCGCCGGGGGACAGGGGACTCAGCCCCAGCATTTT
TRBV7-2	-	-	TRBJ2-7	CASSGEGGHEQYF	TGTGCCAGCAGCGGGGAAGGGGGTCACGAGCAGTACTTC
TRBV5-1	-	-	TRBJ1-4	CASSFVSGATNEKLFF	TGCGCCAGCAGCTTCGTGAGCGGTGCAACTAATGAAAAACTGTTTTTT
TRBV3-1/TRBV3-2	-	TRBD1	TRBJ2-7	CASSQGFPGQRSYEQYF	TGTGCCAGCAGCCAAGGATTTCCGGGACAGAGGTCCTACGAGCAGTACTTC
TRBV6-5	once	-	TRBJ1-1	CASALRGTTEAFF	TGTGCCAGCGCTCTCCGTGGGACAACTGAAGCTTTCTTT
TRBV7-2	-	TRBD2	TRBJ2-7	CASSVSSGANYEQYF	TGTGCCAGCAGCGTTTCTAGCGGGGCGAACTACGAGCAGTACTTC
TRBV4-2	few	-	TRBJ1-5	CASSQVGSNQPQHF	TGTGCCAGCAGCCAAGTGGGTAGCAATCAGCCCCAGCATTTT
TRBV5-1	-	-	TRBJ1-2	CASSLLSDGHYGYTF	TGCGCCAGCAGCTTGCTGTCCGACGGACACTATGGCTACACCTTC
TRBV19	once	TRBD1	TRBJ2-1	CASSGRTGDEQFF	TGTGCCAGTAGTGGCCGGACAGGAGATGAGCAGTTCTTC
TRBV14	-	-	TRBJ1-3	CASSQDFRIGRYSGNTIYF	TGTGCCAGCAGCCAAGACTTTCGGATAGGACGCTACTCTGGAAACACCATATATTTT
TRBV9	-	-	TRBJ1-1	CASSYSYRASTEAFF	TGTGCCAGCAGCTATTCCTACAGGGCTTCCACTGAAGCTTTCTTT
TRBV5-6	-	-	TRBJ1-1	CASSHPNTEAFF	TGTGCCAGCAGTCATCCGAACACTGAAGCTTTCTTT